This TCR beta chain comes out of a study of blood T cell repertoires in COVID-19. Study context: Material from acute and convalescent COVID-19 was sourced from the United States, Italy and Spain. Sample material is recorded as cDNA or gDNA derived from T cells, B-cell-depleted T cells, or PBMCs.

Authors' processing steps: By means of reference gene primer amplification, nucleated cell counts were estimated. The table came from immunoSEQ multiplex PCR; TCRdb's copy has only in-frame clones and leaves some out. The V and J calls and clone size were taken over from that table, and D and trimming were inferred from the DNA. The repertoire holds 110,000 to 150,000 clones, 80% seen once, with approximately 3.6% in the top ten. This CDR3 has 14 residues. Germline V gene sequence: CDR1 MGHRA, CDR2 YSYEKL. V was shortened by 0 bases and J by 4 bases, with 7 bases between the two germline ends. Sequencing was carried out using peripheral blood. This rearrangement joins TRBV4-1 to TRBJ2-1; D may be TRBD1 (5 bases). The receptor comes from a man between 70 and 80 years old who had recovered from COVID-19. CDR3 DNA sequence: TGCGCCAGCAGCCAAGATGCAGGGTACAATGAGCAGTTCTTC. It codes for CASSQDAGYNEQFF.